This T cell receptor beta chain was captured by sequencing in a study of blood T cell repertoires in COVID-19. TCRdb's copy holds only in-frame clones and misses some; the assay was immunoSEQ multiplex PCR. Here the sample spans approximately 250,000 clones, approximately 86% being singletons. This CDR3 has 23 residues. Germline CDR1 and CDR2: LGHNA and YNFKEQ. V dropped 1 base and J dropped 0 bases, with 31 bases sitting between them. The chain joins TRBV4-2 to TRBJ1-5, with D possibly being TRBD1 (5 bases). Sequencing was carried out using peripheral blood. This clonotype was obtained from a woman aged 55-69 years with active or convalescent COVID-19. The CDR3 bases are TGTGCCAGCAGCCAAGTCCTCGGCGGGGCCGGGACTGCAGTTTCGTATAGCAATCAGCCCCAGCATTTT. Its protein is CASSQVLGGAGTAVSYSNQPQHF.